The 29 T cell receptor beta chains listed next were all sequenced from one sample in a study of T cells after yellow fever vaccination. One entry per CDR3 protein, called by TCRdb with MiXCR from the 5' RACE reads. The table shows nearly 550,000 distinct CDR3 sequences, with roughly 21% occurring only once. Specimen: PBMCs, collected 15 days after the yellow fever booster vaccination. The source of these receptors is a man aged 25 to 40 who received the YFV17D yellow fever vaccine.

The genes are TRBV11-1 and TRBJ2-1, with 10 nucleotides matching TRBD2. The V gene's germline CDR1 is SGHAT and CDR2 FQDESV (reference sequence). This CDR3 is built from 18 residues. The trim removed 3 bases at V and 0 bases at J, leaving 8 bases unmatched. The CDR3 spells CASSLIGTSASSYNEQFF. CDR3 bases: TGTGCCAGCAGCTTGATCGGGACTAGCGCAAGCTCCTACAATGAGCAGTTCTTC.

The chain couples TRBV20-1 to TRBJ2-1, with 12 bases matching TRBD2. Germline V gives CDR1 DFQATT, CDR2 SNEGSKA (reference sequence). The CDR3 consists of 13 residues. Trimming removed 5 bases from V and 9 bases from J; junction bases left unmatched: 5. The CDR3 DNA follows: TGCAGTGCTCCGACTAGCGGGAGCCGTGAGCAGTTCTTC. Protein product: CSAPTSGSREQFF.

This clonotype was seen a few times. The chain combines TRBV12-3 or TRBV12-4 with TRBJ2-7, with D possibly TRBD1 on 7 matching bases. This CDR3 has 13 amino acids. V was clipped by 5 bases and J by 7 bases, with 15 bases between them. CDR3 DNA: TGTGCCAGCAGTGGGGGGACAGTTCAGGAGCAGTACTTC. It codes for CASSGGTVQEQYF.

This rearrangement joins TRBV20-1 to TRBJ2-5, with D tentatively TRBD2 (6 bases). Trimming left V 6 bases short and J 5 bases short, with 13 bases between. Germline V gene data show CDR1 as DFQATT and CDR2 as SNEGSKA (reference sequence). There are 12 residues in the CDR3. The CDR3 is CSARRRVETQYF. CDR3 nucleotide sequence: TGCAGTGCCAGGCGGAGGGTTGAGACCCAGTACTTC.

This clonotype came up once. The chain uses TRBV10-3 and TRBJ2-5, with 8 positions matching TRBD2. The V gene's germline CDR1 is ENHRY and CDR2 SYGVKD. Trimming cost V 10 bases and J 2 bases; bases outside gene matches: 6. The length of the CDR3 is 13 residues. The CDR3 sequence: CATGSGGQETQYF. In DNA, the CDR3 is TGTGCCACAGGGAGCGGGGGACAAGAGACCCAGTACTTC.

This clonotype was counted only a few times. The rearrangement links TRBV6-2 or TRBV6-3 to TRBJ1-1; D not resolved. The CDR3 consists of 13 residues. Trimming left V 7 bases short and J 1 base short, with 10 bases between. Germline CDR1 is MNHEY and CDR2 is SVGEGT. The CDR3 nucleotides are TGTGCCAGCACGGGCCGTACGAACACTGAAGCTTTCTTT. As protein: CASTGRTNTEAFF.

The CDR3 region has the DNA TGCGCCAGCAGCTTGGAGGGAGGATCGGAAAAACTGTTTTTT. Its protein is CASSLEGGSEKLFF. The chain joins TRBV5-1 to TRBJ1-4; no reliable D call. Deletions cut 0 bases from V and 8 bases from J, with 11 bases between. Germline CDR1 reads SGHRS; CDR2 reads YFSETQ. CDR3 size: 14 residues.

The chain has TRBV5-6 and TRBJ2-3; TRBD1 or TRBD2 may be the D gene (5 bases each). Trimming pared 6 bases from V and 7 bases from J, leaving 18 bases between. The CDR3 has 14 residues. From germline, CDR1 is SGHDT and CDR2 YYEEEE. This CDR3 is CASTSGTVRNTQYF. The CDR3 DNA reads TGTGCCAGCACCTCCGGGACCGTACGGAATACGCAGTATTTT.

The chain links TRBV24-1 to TRBJ2-1; D is undetermined. V was cut by 3 bases and J by 6 bases, with 8 bases left in between. Germline CDR1 reads KGHDR; CDR2 reads SFDVKD. This CDR3 has 13 residues. CDR3 in DNA: TGTGCCACCAGTGATCGTCTGGGCAATGAGCAGTTCTTC. This translates into CATSDRLGNEQFF.

This clonotype has more than one count but fewer than ten. The chain recombines TRBV21-1 with TRBJ2-7; the table's D call TRBD1 went unverified against the DNA. TRBV21-1 is described as a pseudogene. The CDR3 sequence is 15 residues long. For the CDR3, the DNA is TGTGCCAGCACCTCCGGGACACGTCTCTCCTACGAGCAGTACTTC. Protein sequence: CASTSGTRLSYEQYF.

The V call is TRBV12-3 or TRBV12-4, the J call TRBJ2-3, with D perhaps TRBD2 (5 bases). Trimming removed 6 bases at V and 5 bases at J, with 12 bases between. CDR3 length: 13 amino acids. CDR3 in DNA: TGTGCCAGCAGATCCTTAGAGGGAGATACGCAGTATTTT. This sequence encodes CASRSLEGDTQYF.

This chain uses TRBV20-1 with TRBJ2-7; 15 bases are a match to TRBD2. The CDR3 extends over 16 amino acids. The germline gives CDR1 DFQATT, CDR2 SNEGSKA (reference sequence). The ends lost 3 bases at V and 3 bases at J; junction bases unmatched: 6. The CDR3 is CSARPGLAGGGYEQYF. In nucleotides, the CDR3 is TGCAGTGCTAGGCCGGGACTAGCGGGAGGAGGCTACGAGCAGTACTTC.

V is TRBV14 and J is TRBJ2-1, with TRBD2 matching 10 bases. CDR3 length: 17 amino acids. CDR1 is SGHDN and CDR2 is FVKESK in the germline V gene. J lost 9 bases, V lost 0 bases, and 11 bases had no gene match. The chain's CDR3 is CASSQDGASGSFREQFF. CDR3 coding DNA: TGTGCCAGCAGCCAAGATGGGGCTAGCGGGAGTTTTCGTGAGCAGTTCTTC.

The chain combines TRBV18 with TRBJ2-1, with D maybe TRBD2 (6 bases). V was trimmed by 3 bases and J by 0 bases, leaving 15 bases between them. The germline V gene has CDR1 KGHSH and CDR2 LQKENI. The CDR3 has 17 amino acids. The CDR3 loop reads CASSPRNAGISYNEQFF. For the CDR3, the DNA is TGTGCCAGCTCACCGAGGAACGCGGGGATCTCCTACAATGAGCAGTTCTTC.

This clonotype was found a few times. The J gene is TRBJ2-1, the V gene TRBV14; TRBD2 might be the D (6 bases). In germline, CDR1 is SGHDN, CDR2 FVKESK. The CDR3 is made up of 17 amino acids. V was pared by 0 bases and J by 2 bases, with 14 bases between. CDR3 sequence: CASSQDLGGITYNEQFF. CDR3 coding DNA: TGTGCCAGCAGCCAAGATCTTGGCGGGATAACCTACAATGAGCAGTTCTTC.

The sample holds a few counts of this clonotype. This chain joins TRBV28 and TRBJ2-1, with 8 nucleotides matching TRBD1. The V gene end was trimmed by 5 bases and the J gene end by 4 bases; junction bases not matched to a gene: 10. The germline V gene encodes CDR1 MDHEN and CDR2 SYDVKM. This CDR3 has 16 amino acids. The CDR3 nucleotides read TGTGCCAGCAGTCCCCTTGGGGACAGGATATACAATGAGCAGTTCTTC. Its translation: CASSPLGDRIYNEQFF.

This clonotype was seen more than once but under ten times. Germline is not matched at one junction end, which may reflect a read error. The V and J genes are TRBV10-2 and TRBJ2-4; either TRBD1 or TRBD2 may supply D (5 bases each). The CDR3 runs to 13 residues. Germline CDR1 WSHSY, CDR2 SAAADI. Here the CDR3 reads CASSEGTNNIQYF. In DNA form, the CDR3 reads TGCGCCAGCAGTGAAGGGACCAATAACATTCAGTACTTC.

This clonotype was counted only a few times. The chain couples TRBV5-1 to TRBJ2-1; weak D call: TRBD2 (6 bases). Germline CDR1 is SGHRS and CDR2 is YFSETQ. The CDR3 contains 15 residues. Trimming cost V 0 bases and J 8 bases, with 15 bases left between them. CDR3: CASSLETSIGDEQFF. DNA of the CDR3: TGCGCCAGCAGCTTGGAGACTAGTATAGGGGATGAGCAGTTCTTC.

This chain uses TRBV30 with TRBJ2-1; D gene ambiguous. The ends were cut back, 3 bases at V and 8 bases at J, with 8 bases in the middle. The CDR3 runs 11 residues. Germline-derived CDR1 and CDR2 are GTSNPN and SVGIG (reference sequence). Here the CDR3 DNA reads TGTGCCTGGAGAAATCTCGATGAGCAGTTCTTC. It translates to CAWRNLDEQFF. The full variable domain, in which reference TRBV30 and TRBJ2-1 provide the parts outside the CDR3, is SQTIHQWPATLVQPVGSPLSLECTVEGTSNPNLYWYRQAAGRGLQLLFYSVGIGQISSEVPQNLSASRPQDRQFILSSKKLLLSDSGFYLCAWRNLDEQFFGPGTRLTVL.

In its sample, this clonotype was seen a few times. This chain uses TRBV5-4 with TRBJ2-7; D not resolved. V was trimmed by 0 bases and J by 6 bases, leaving 4 bases between them. CDR3 length equals 11 residues. The germline V gene has CDR1 SGHNT and CDR2 YYREEE (reference sequence). CDR3 bases: TGTGCCAGCAGCTTGGTTCCCGAGCAGTACTTC. This codes for CASSLVPEQYF.

This clonotype was seen ten or more times. The chain carries TRBV7-2 and TRBJ1-1; no clear D. Germline V lookup: CDR1 SGHTA, CDR2 FQGNSA. This CDR3 is built from 15 residues. Trimming removed 5 bases from V and 3 bases from J, with 16 bases in between. This CDR3 is CASSRDGYRDTEAFF. CDR3 DNA sequence: TGTGCCAGCAGCCGTGACGGGTATAGGGACACTGAAGCTTTCTTT.

The chain recombines TRBV20-1 with TRBJ1-5; 8 positions agree with TRBD1. The CDR3 has 14 residues. V lost 1 base and J lost 5; bases outside the gene matches: 4. The germline CDR1 and CDR2 sequences are DFQATT and SNEGSKA (reference sequence). The CDR3 coding sequence is TGCAGTGCTAGAGGACAGGGGTTGGATCAGCCCCAGCATTTT. Protein product: CSARGQGLDQPQHF.

The CDR3 protein is CASSQGAGGASGEQYF. CDR3 coding DNA: TGTGCCAGCAGCCAAGGGGCTGGCGGAGCTTCGGGAGAGCAGTACTTC. This chain uses TRBV14 with TRBJ2-7, with a tentative D call TRBD2 (5 bases). Trimming took 1 base from V and 7 from J, leaving 20 bases between them. This CDR3 has 16 residues. Germline V gives CDR1 SGHDN, CDR2 FVKESK. Filled out from reference TRBV14 and TRBJ2-7, the complete variable domain reads EAGVTQFPSHSVIEKGQTVTLRCDPISGHDNLYWYRRVMGKEIKFLLHFVKESKQDESGMPNNRFLAERTGGTYSTLKVQPAELEDSGVYFCASSQGAGGASGEQYFGPGTRLTVT.

V is TRBV7-2 and J is TRBJ2-1; no clear D. Per germline, CDR1 SGHTA and CDR2 FQGNSA. The CDR3 runs to 11 residues. V lost 2 bases to trimming and J lost 12 bases, with 8 bases between them. CDR3 sequence: CASSLPGVQFF. CDR3 nucleotide sequence: TGTGCCAGCAGCTTACCAGGAGTGCAGTTCTTC.

V gene TRBV5-1 combines with J gene TRBJ2-7; possible D gene TRBD1, 5 bases. Germline CDR1 SGHRS, CDR2 YFSETQ. This CDR3 region has 14 residues. Trimming shortened V by 4 bases and J by 5 bases, and 16 bases separated the two germline ends. The CDR3 loop is CASSQNQGVDEQYF. For the CDR3, the DNA is TGCGCCAGCAGCCAGAATCAAGGGGTAGACGAGCAGTACTTC.

This clonotype was detected only a few times. V is TRBV5-5 and J is TRBJ2-2; the match to TRBD2 covers 9 bases. The CDR3 sequence is 17 residues long. Germline CDR1 is SGHKS and CDR2 is YYEKEE (reference sequence). J gave up 5 bases and V 0 bases, and 8 bases lay outside the gene matches. The CDR3 region is CASSLAAAGGRTGELFF. As DNA, the CDR3 is TGTGCCAGCAGCTTGGCCGCGGCGGGAGGGCGAACCGGGGAGCTGTTTTTT.

The genes are TRBV5-1 and TRBJ2-4; D unresolved. Germline V gives CDR1 SGHRS, CDR2 YFSETQ. V lost 0 bases to trimming and J lost 3 bases, with 16 bases between them. The CDR3 spans 17 residues. DNA for the CDR3: TGCGCCAGCAGCTTGGAGGCCGCCATGGATCTCAAAAACATTCAGTACTTC. This translates into CASSLEAAMDLKNIQYF.

This rearrangement joins TRBV5-1 to TRBJ2-6; 7 nucleotides align to TRBD2. The trim removed 1 base at V and 3 bases at J, leaving 4 bases unmatched. Germline V CDR1 and CDR2: SGHRS, YFSETQ. CDR3 length: 16 residues. The chain's CDR3 is CASSLRAGDGANVLTF. The CDR3, as DNA: TGCGCCAGCAGCTTGCGGGCGGGAGATGGGGCCAACGTCCTGACTTTC.

This clonotype was counted only a few times. This rearrangement joins TRBV28 to TRBJ2-1; 10 bases fit TRBD1. Germline assignment: CDR1 MDHEN and CDR2 SYDVKM. The V segment lost 5 bases and the J segment 12 bases; nucleotides outside the gene matches: 13. CDR3 length: 15 residues. The CDR3 loop is CASSPPGQGRWRQFF. The CDR3 DNA sequence: TGTGCCAGCAGTCCCCCGGGACAGGGGCGTTGGCGGCAGTTCTTC.